Below are 23 T cell receptor beta chains sequenced from a single sample in a study of shared clonotypes between healthy human individuals. Data came from immunoSEQ multiplex PCR; TCRdb stores just in-frame clones and leaves some out. The sample shows 2 million to 2.5 million clones, more than 90% of them seen only once. Sequencing was carried out using naive CD4+ T cells sorted from blood. The sample's subset: CD45RA+ positively selected. All receptors come from a man between 18 and 35 years old in good health.

V gene TRBV7-2 combines with J gene TRBJ1-2; 12 positions match TRBD1. Germline CDR1 and CDR2: SGHTA and FQGNSA. The ends lost 1 base at V and 7 bases at J; junction bases unmatched: 4. The CDR3 contains 15 residues. CDR3 DNA sequence: TGTGCCAGCAGCTTAGGGGGACAGGGGGCCGGTGGCTACACCTTC. Translation: CASSLGGQGAGGYTF.

This chain connects TRBV29-1 to TRBJ1-4; tentatively, D is TRBD1 (5 bases). Trimming cost V 6 bases and J 5 bases, with 10 bases left between them. CDR1 is SQVTM, CDR2 ANQGSEA, per germline. The CDR3 length is 12 residues. The CDR3 here is CSVGHSNEKLFF. CDR3 coding DNA: TGCAGCGTGGGGCACTCAAATGAAAAACTGTTTTTT.

This chain uses TRBV18 with TRBJ2-5; 9 nucleotides match TRBD2. CDR1 and CDR2 (germline): KGHSH, LQKENI. The V gene end was trimmed by 3 bases and the J gene end by 0 bases; junction bases not matched to a gene: 5. There are 16 residues in the CDR3. The CDR3 loop is CASSPRSGGNQETQYF. CDR3 bases: TGTGCCAGCTCACCTCGAAGCGGGGGGAACCAAGAGACCCAGTACTTC.

The chain is built from TRBV7-9 and TRBJ1-4, with a tentative D call TRBD1 (6 bases). The CDR3 consists of 13 residues. V was shortened by 7 bases and J by 10 bases, with 16 bases between the two germline ends. Per germline, CDR1 SEHNR and CDR2 FQNEAQ (reference sequence). The CDR3 sequence: CASTVGGEGKLFF. CDR3 coding DNA: TGTGCCAGCACCGTAGGGGGAGAAGGAAAACTGTTTTTT. Full variable domain (missing parts from reference TRBV7-9 and TRBJ1-4): DTGVSQNPRHKITKRGQNVTFRCDPISEHNRLYWYRQTLGQGPEFLTYFQNEAQLEKSRLLSDRFSAERPKGSFSTLEIQRTEQGDSAMYLCASTVGGEGKLFFGSGTQLSVL.

The chain has TRBV5-6 and TRBJ1-4; 10 nucleotides align to TRBD1. This CDR3 has 15 amino acids. Trimming took 0 bases from V and 7 from J; bases not matched to a gene: 3. Per germline, CDR1 SGHDT and CDR2 YYEEEE. CDR3 in DNA: TGTGCCAGCAGCTTGGGGGGACAGGGGATTGAAAAACTGTTTTTT. This encodes CASSLGGQGIEKLFF.

V is TRBV6-6 and J is TRBJ2-2; D is unresolved. The CDR3 is 12 amino acids. Germline lookup yields CDR1 MNHNY and CDR2 SVGAGI (reference sequence). V lost 8 bases and J 1 base, leaving 5 bases between the germline ends. CDR3 sequence (DNA): TGTGCCAGCCGGGTGAACACCGGGGAGCTGTTTTTT. Amino acid sequence: CASRVNTGELFF.

CDR3 sequence reads: CASSLEGSLNTEAFF. In nucleotides, the CDR3 is TGTGCCAGCAGCCTCGAAGGGTCACTGAACACTGAAGCTTTCTTT. The V and J genes are TRBV11-2 and TRBJ1-1; the D is unclear. V shed 5 bases and J shed 0 bases, with 13 bases lying between them. The germline CDR1 and CDR2 sequences are SGHAT and FQNNGV. This CDR3 contains 15 residues.

This clone has a single count. This chain joins TRBV5-8 and TRBJ1-6, with a weak D call TRBD1 (6 bases). V lost 1 base and J 9 bases, leaving 17 bases between the germline ends. The CDR3 length is 16 residues. Looked up from germline, CDR1 is SGHTS and CDR2 is YDEGEE. The CDR3 sequence is CASSLTGRVFSSPLHF. CDR3 bases: TGTGCCAGCAGCTTGACAGGGCGGGTTTTCAGTTCACCCCTCCACTTT.

This chain joins TRBV7-2 and TRBJ2-7; D gene ambiguous. Germline CDR1 and CDR2: SGHTA and FQGNSA. CDR3 length: 11 amino acids. The V end was cut by 3 bases, the J end by 7 bases, with 7 bases between. The CDR3 coding sequence is TGTGCCAGCAGCTTCCAGTTAGAGCAGTACTTC. This codes for CASSFQLEQYF.

The rearrangement uses TRBV2 and TRBJ1-5, with TRBD1 matching 7 bases. The J segment lost 2 bases and the V segment lost 4 bases, leaving 5 bases of the junction unmatched. There are 15 residues in the CDR3. CDR1 and CDR2 from the germline V gene are SNHLY and FYNNEI. The CDR3 DNA reads TGTGCCAGCAGTGGTGCAGGGGGAGGCAATCAGCCCCAGCATTTT. It translates to CASSGAGGGNQPQHF.

This rearrangement joins TRBV30 to TRBJ2-2; possibly TRBD1 for D (6 bases). V was shortened by 4 bases and J by 4 bases, with 13 bases between the two germline ends. Germline CDR1 is GTSNPN and CDR2 is SVGIG (reference sequence). This CDR3 region has 14 residues. The CDR3 spells CAWTAGEPTGELFF. CDR3 sequence (DNA): TGTGCCTGGACGGCAGGGGAACCCACCGGGGAGCTGTTTTTT.

The rearrangement links TRBV19 to TRBJ2-3; 11 positions match TRBD1. The J segment lost 1 base and the V segment lost 5 bases, leaving 5 bases of the junction unmatched. The CDR3 is 16 amino acids. Germline V CDR1 and CDR2: LNHDA, SQIVND (reference sequence). The CDR3: CASSALDRGRTDTQYF. DNA for the CDR3: TGTGCCAGTAGTGCGCTGGACAGGGGGCGCACAGATACGCAGTATTTT.

This chain uses TRBV6-6 with TRBJ1-5; D may be TRBD1 (6 bases). V lost 5 bases, J lost 4 bases, and 12 bases lay in between. Germline CDR1 and CDR2: MNHNY and SVGAGI (reference sequence). The CDR3 spans 14 residues. The CDR3 DNA reads as TGTGCCAGCAGTAAGACAGGCGCTAATCAGCCCCAGCATTTT. The encoded protein is CASSKTGANQPQHF.

The chain uses TRBV10-1 and TRBJ2-2, with 9 bases fitting TRBD1. The CDR3 loop spans 17 amino acids. Germline-derived CDR1 and CDR2 are WNHNN and SYGVQD (reference sequence). V trimming: 3 bases; J trimming: 6 bases; junction bases outside the gene matches: 11. CDR3 nucleotides: TGCGCCAGCAGTGACAGGGGGACAGGGAAAGGTCCCGGGGAGCTGTTTTTT. It translates to CASSDRGTGKGPGELFF.

J is TRBJ2-7 and V is TRBV2, with TRBD2 matching 8 bases. V shed 7 bases, J shed 2 bases, and the junction held 10 bases outside the gene matches. Germline V gene sequence: CDR1 SNHLY, CDR2 FYNNEI. CDR3 length: 15 residues. CDR3: CASTPLPGLAYEQYF. CDR3 DNA: TGTGCCAGCACACCCTTACCGGGACTAGCCTACGAGCAGTACTTC.

The rearrangement links TRBV19 to TRBJ1-2, with TRBD1 identical over 12 bases. Germline CDR1 reads LNHDA; CDR2 reads SQIVND (reference sequence). J lost 4 bases, V lost 2 bases, and 5 bases had no gene match. The CDR3 has 16 residues. This CDR3 reads CASSILGQGASYGYTF. The CDR3 coding sequence is TGTGCCAGTAGTATATTGGGACAGGGGGCAAGCTATGGCTACACCTTC. Based on the CDR3 plus reference TRBV19 and TRBJ1-2, the full variable domain is DGGITQSPKYLFRKEGQNVTLSCEQNLNHDAMYWYRQDPGQGLRLIYYSQIVNDFQKGDIAEGYSVSREKKESFPLTVTSAQKNPTAFYLCASSILGQGASYGYTFGSGTRLTVV.

This chain uses TRBV5-1 with TRBJ2-5; TRBD1 is a possible D gene (6 bases). Germline loops: CDR1 SGHRS, CDR2 YFSETQ. Trimming took 0 bases from V and 1 from J, leaving 10 bases between them. CDR3 length equals 15 residues. CDR3 sequence (DNA): TGCGCCAGCAGCTTGGCCGTGGGGGCCCAAGAGACCCAGTACTTC. This sequence encodes CASSLAVGAQETQYF.

This clone was detected only once. The J gene is TRBJ2-2, the V gene TRBV6-5; tentative D call: TRBD2 (5 bases). Germline lookup yields CDR1 MNHEY and CDR2 SVGAGI. There are 13 residues in the CDR3. Trimming stripped 10 bases from V and 3 bases from J, with 12 bases between. CDR3: CATRRGYTGELFF. In DNA form, the CDR3 reads TGTGCCACCCGAAGAGGGTACACCGGGGAGCTGTTTTTT.

This clone was recorded once. The genes are TRBV11-2 and TRBJ1-2; D uncertain. CDR3 size: 14 residues. Per the germline V gene, CDR1 is SGHAT and CDR2 is FQNNGV. The V and J ends lost 1 base and 0 bases respectively, with 6 bases between them. CDR3 sequence: CASSLVVTNYGYTF. CDR3 DNA: TGTGCCAGCAGCTTAGTCGTAACTAACTATGGCTACACCTTC. Supplemented by reference TRBV11-2 and TRBJ1-2, the full variable domain reads EAGVAQSPRYKIIEKRQSVAFWCNPISGHATLYWYQQILGQGPKLLIQFQNNGVVDDSQLPKDRFSAERLKGVDSTLKIQPAKLEDSAVYLCASSLVVTNYGYTFGSGTRLTVV.

This chain uses TRBV19 with TRBJ2-5, with TRBD1 matching over 8 bases. J lost 2 bases, V lost 5 bases, and 7 bases had no gene match. CDR3 length equals 15 residues. The germline V gene encodes CDR1 LNHDA and CDR2 SQIVND (reference sequence). CDR3 protein: CASSPDRDIQETQYF. The CDR3 DNA reads TGTGCCAGTAGTCCGGACAGGGACATTCAAGAGACCCAGTACTTC.

Points on this clone: At one boundary the junction diverges from the germline segment, which might be a read error. The rearrangement joins TRBV11-2 to TRBJ2-3; 7 bases are shared with TRBD2. This CDR3 is 11 amino acids long. Germline loops: CDR1 SGHAT, CDR2 FQNNGV. The CDR3 coding sequence is TGTGCCAGCAGCTTAGTCCGGGACTATAATTTT. It specifies CASSLVRDYNF.

This sequence joins TRBV6-1 and TRBJ2-5; 9 bases map to TRBD2. CDR3 length equals 11 residues. The germline V gene encodes CDR1 MNHNS and CDR2 SASEGT. The CDR3 here is CLAGFGETQYF. The CDR3 DNA follows: TGTCTAGCGGGGTTCGGAGAGACCCAGTACTTC.

J is TRBJ1-4 and V is TRBV2; tentative D call: TRBD1 (5 bases). V lost 8 bases and J 4 bases, leaving 17 bases between the germline ends. Germline CDR1 is SNHLY and CDR2 is FYNNEI. The CDR3 loop spans 15 amino acids. CDR3 sequence: CASCRGGGGNEKLFF. Here the CDR3 DNA reads TGTGCCAGCTGTCGCGGGGGAGGCGGTAATGAAAAACTGTTTTTT.